A selection of T cell receptor beta chains follows, all from one sample in a study of cytomegalovirus exposure and HLA in healthy donors. The repertoire was sequenced with immunoSEQ multiplex PCR; TCRdb's copy has only in-frame clones and lacks some. The table lists 110,000 to 150,000 clones, approximately 80% of them singletons. The sample was PBMCs. The receptors shown here come from a young woman in good health and CMV-seropositive. The CDR3 runs from the conserved cysteine through the conserved F or W. A D gene is named only where the DNA matches it firmly. Clone size is not always given. Where it is, it says once, few, many or a class for expanded clones.

clone_size j_call v_call d_call cdr3_aa cdr3_nt
. TRBJ2-5 TRBV5-1 . CASSFRAQETQYF TGCGCCAGCAGCTTCAGGGCGCAAGAGACCCAGTACTTC
. TRBJ2-1 TRBV7-2 . CASRRGVGVNEQFF TGTGCCAGCCGCCGCGGGGTGGGGGTGAATGAGCAGTTCTTC
. TRBJ1-5 TRBV6-5 TRBD1 CASSPDRGNQPQHF TGTGCCAGCAGTCCTGACAGGGGCAATCAGCCCCAGCATTTT
. TRBJ2-7 TRBV6-1 . CASSGGEASYEQYF TGTGCCAGCAGTGGTGGGGAGGCCTCCTACGAGCAGTACTTC
. TRBJ2-5 TRBV7-9 TRBD2 CASSPRSGGAETQYF TGTGCCAGCAGCCCCCGTAGCGGGGGGGCGGAGACCCAGTACTTC
. TRBJ1-3 TRBV28 . CASRVQGSGNTIYF TGTGCCAGCAGAGTACAGGGCTCTGGAAACACCATATATTTT
. TRBJ1-1 TRBV5-8 . CASSLGRANTEAFF TGTGCCAGCAGCTTGGGCAGGGCGAACACTGAAGCTTTCTTT
. TRBJ1-4 TRBV15 . CATSSTGLRNEKLFF TGTGCCACCAGCAGTACGGGACTCCGGAATGAAAAACTGTTTTTT
. TRBJ1-6 TRBV7-2 TRBD1 CASSLGQGYSPLHF TGTGCCAGCAGCTTGGGACAGGGCTATTCACCCCTCCACTTT
few TRBJ2-7 TRBV15 TRBD2 CATSRGGGPGYEQYF TGTGCCACCAGCAGAGGGGGGGGTCCGGGCTACGAGCAGTACTTC
. TRBJ2-2 TRBV7-9 . CASSLDFPVNTGELFF TGTGCCAGCAGCTTAGATTTCCCAGTGAACACCGGGGAGCTGTTTTTT
. TRBJ2-2 TRBV5-5 . CASSLGARVTGELFF TGTGCCAGCAGCTTAGGGGCGCGAGTCACCGGGGAGCTGTTTTTT
. TRBJ2-2 TRBV7-9 . CASWAGTNTGELFF TGTGCCAGCTGGGCGGGGACTAACACCGGGGAGCTGTTTTTT
. TRBJ1-2 TRBV28 TRBD1 CASSPRTGPAAYGYTF TGTGCCAGCAGTCCCAGGACAGGGCCGGCCGCCTATGGCTACACCTTC
. TRBJ2-1 TRBV28 . CASTTRDFNEQFF TGTGCCAGCACCACCAGGGATTTCAATGAGCAGTTCTTC
few TRBJ1-3 TRBV18 . CASSPQSSGRGNTIYF TGTGCCAGCTCACCACAGTCATCAGGGCGCGGAAACACCATATATTTT
. TRBJ1-6 TRBV7-9 . CASSHKSGQTPLHF TGTGCCAGCAGTCACAAGTCAGGGCAGACACCCCTCCACTTT
. TRBJ2-7 TRBV9 TRBD2 CASSVGRGAEQYF TGTGCCAGCAGCGTAGGGCGGGGGGCCGAGCAGTACTTC
once TRBJ1-1 TRBV4-1 . CASSRNAASDTEAFF TGCGCCAGCAGCCGAAATGCGGCGTCTGACACTGAAGCTTTCTTT
once TRBJ2-7 TRBV30 . CAWKQGSYEQYF TGTGCCTGGAAGCAGGGCTCCTACGAGCAGTACTTC
once TRBJ1-4 TRBV28 . CASKGGLNEKLFF TGTGCCAGCAAGGGAGGACTTAATGAAAAACTGTTTTTT
. TRBJ1-2 TRBV29-1 TRBD1 CSAKTGAYGYTF TGCAGCGCGAAGACAGGGGCCTATGGCTACACCTTC
. TRBJ1-1 TRBV10-1 TRBD1 CASSPGQGARTEAFF TGCGCCAGCAGTCCAGGACAGGGGGCGAGGACTGAAGCTTTCTTT
. TRBJ2-4 TRBV6-6 . CASSYSGDLAKNIQYF TGTGCCAGCAGTTACTCGGGGGACTTAGCCAAAAACATTCAGTACTTC
. TRBJ1-4 TRBV18 TRBD1 CASSPTGGMEKLFF TGTGCCAGCTCACCGACAGGGGGCATGGAAAAACTGTTTTTT
. TRBJ2-2 TRBV6-4 . CASSETGNTGELFF TGTGCCAGCAGTGAGACAGGGAACACCGGGGAGCTGTTTTTT
. TRBJ1-1 TRBV6-1 . CASKRGTGEAFF TGTGCCAGCAAACGAGGAACAGGTGAAGCTTTCTTT
. TRBJ2-3 TRBV6-4 . CASSQGQGTTDTQYF TGTGCCAGCAGTCAGGGGCAGGGCACAACAGATACGCAGTATTTT
few TRBJ2-7 TRBV6-1 TRBD1 CASTPQGEVGEQYF TGTGCCAGCACCCCCCAGGGGGAAGTGGGCGAGCAGTACTTC
. TRBJ1-1 TRBV5-1 TRBD1 CASSQGTGGNAFF TGCGCCAGCAGCCAAGGGACAGGAGGGAATGCTTTCTTT
. TRBJ2-1 TRBV29-1 TRBD2 CSVDPGLAGGPNEQFF TGCAGCGTTGATCCGGGACTAGCGGGGGGGCCGAATGAGCAGTTCTTC
. TRBJ1-6 TRBV5-4 . CASSLAGGGPSSYNSPLHF TGTGCCAGCAGCTTGGCCGGCGGGGGCCCAAGCTCCTATAATTCACCCCTCCACTTT
. TRBJ2-3 TRBV9 . CASSVGAGSTDTQYF TGTGCCAGCAGCGTAGGGGCAGGGAGCACAGATACGCAGTATTTT
once TRBJ1-2 TRBV15 . CATVDRNYGYTF TGTGCCACCGTCGACAGGAACTATGGCTACACCTTC
. TRBJ2-3 TRBV5-1 TRBD1 CASSPDRVDVDTQYF TGCGCCAGCAGCCCGGACAGGGTTGATGTAGATACGCAGTATTTT
. TRBJ2-1 TRBV9 TRBD1 CASTGMQDRGGKNEQFF TGTGCCAGCACCGGAATGCAGGACAGGGGAGGAAAGAATGAGCAGTTCTTC